What follows are 5 T cell receptor beta chains derived from one specimen sequenced in a study of T cells in Graves' hyperthyroidism and ophthalmopathy. Amplified TCR beta CDR3 regions derived from RNA transcripts. The TCR CDR3 was amplified in a first-round RT-PCR using the HTBI primer set. One entry per CDR3 protein results from TCRdb running MiXCR on the multiplex PCR reads. The sample lists 400,000 to 500,000 distinct CDR3 sequences, about 13% occurring once. Specimen: blood. These receptors came from a woman aged 18-35 years with Graves' hyperthyroidism.

This clonotype was detected only a few times. The V gene is TRBV28, the J gene TRBJ2-1; TRBD2 aligns across 11 bases. The ends lost 6 bases at V and 4 bases at J; junction bases unmatched: 2. The CDR3 extends over 14 amino acids. The germline CDR1 and CDR2 sequences are MDHEN and SYDVKM. CDR3: CASRLAGEYNEQFF. CDR3 bases: TGTGCCAGCAGACTAGCGGGGGAGTACAATGAGCAGTTCTTC.

In its sample, this clonotype was seen many times. The rearrangement uses TRBV6-2 or TRBV6-3 and TRBJ2-1; TRBD2 might be the D (5 bases). Trimming left V 6 bases short and J 7 bases short, with 13 bases between. Per germline, CDR1 MNHEY and CDR2 SVGEGT. The CDR3 has 13 residues. CDR3 loop: CASSHRGENEQFF. The CDR3 DNA follows: TGTGCCAGCAGCCACCGGGGAGAAAATGAGCAGTTCTTC.

The sample holds many counts of this clonotype. V usage is TRBV20-1 and J usage is TRBJ2-7; 11 positions match TRBD2. Unmatched junction bases numbered 4, after V lost 3 bases and J lost 3 bases. The CDR3 is made up of 14 amino acids. CDR1 is DFQATT and CDR2 is SNEGSKA in the germline V gene (reference sequence). DNA for the CDR3: TGCAGTGCTAGCACTAGCGGGAGTGGCTACGAGCAGTACTTC. It specifies CSASTSGSGYEQYF.

In this sample, this clonotype turned up many times. This sequence joins TRBV6-1 and TRBJ2-1; 9 bases agree with TRBD1. CDR1 MNHNS and CDR2 SASEGT come from the germline V gene. The CDR3 runs 16 residues. The V gene end was trimmed by 5 bases and the J gene end by 7 bases; junction bases not matched to a gene: 12. CDR3 sequence (DNA): TGTGCCAGCAGTTCTCACCGGGACAGGGACAGGAATGAGCAGTTCTTC. Amino acids: CASSSHRDRDRNEQFF.

This clonotype was seen many times. This chain links TRBV5-8 with TRBJ1-1, with D uncertain. Germline lookup yields CDR1 SGHTS and CDR2 YDEGEE. CDR3 size: 13 residues. Trimming stripped 0 bases from V and 4 bases from J, with 7 bases between. The CDR3 DNA sequence: TGTGCCAGCAGCTTGGTGGGGAGCACTGAAGCTTTCTTT. Protein: CASSLVGSTEAFF.